The rows below give T cell receptor beta chains drawn from one sample of a study of response to subunit inactivated influenza vaccine. MiXCR was run by TCRdb on the RT-PCR reads, yielding one entry per CDR3 protein. The sample includes approximately 500,000 distinct CDR3 sequences, 10% to 15% of them seen just once. The sample was PBMCs from blood, taken 35 to 45 days after vaccination. These receptors originate from a man aged 45-65 years who received an inactivated influenza vaccine. CDR3s include the opening cysteine and the closing phenylalanine or tryptophan. The order of the fields is V gene, clone size, J gene, CDR3 length, D gene, CDR3 protein, CDR3 DNA. D genes are given only for firm matches. Not all rows give a size; the values are once, few, many and, for expanded clones, a class.

>TRBV4-2|NA|TRBJ2-3|13|NA
CASSQDRKDTQYF
TGTGCCAGCAGCCAAGATCGGAAAGATACGCAGTATTTT
>TRBV7-2|many|TRBJ2-3|13|NA
CASSLSNRDTQYF
TGTGCCAGCAGCTTATCGAACCGGGATACGCAGTATTTT
>TRBV7-2|NA|TRBJ1-1|15|NA
CASSLGGVGNTEAFF
TGTGCCAGCAGCTTAGGAGGGGTTGGGAACACTGAAGCTTTCTTT
>TRBV10-3|many|TRBJ2-3|14|TRBD2
CAISELAGTDTQYF
TGTGCCATCAGTGAATTAGCGGGGACAGATACGCAGTATTTT
>TRBV12-3/TRBV12-4|NA|TRBJ2-2|17|TRBD1
CASSRDRGRANTGELFF
TGTGCCAGCAGCCGGGACAGGGGGAGAGCGAACACCGGGGAGCTGTTTTTT
>TRBV29-1|many|TRBJ2-7|13|NA
CSVKSLFSYEQYF
TGCAGCGTTAAAAGCCTCTTCTCCTACGAGCAGTACTTC
>TRBV5-1|once|TRBJ2-1|18|TRBD2
CASSSPTSGGASYNEQFF
TGCGCCAGCAGCTCCCCCACTAGCGGGGGGGCATCCTACAATGAGCAGTTCTTC
>TRBV28|NA|TRBJ1-2|15|TRBD1
CASSLYSGQANGYTF
TGTGCCAGCAGTTTATATTCGGGACAGGCGAATGGCTACACCTTC
>TRBV12-3/TRBV12-4|few|TRBJ2-2|14|TRBD2
CASGQRGGPGELFF
TGTGCCAGCGGTCAGCGGGGGGGCCCCGGGGAGCTGTTTTTT
>TRBV20-1|few|TRBJ2-3|18|TRBD2
CSARRFGGGAWGTDMQYF
TGCAGTGCTCGTCGTTTTGGCGGGGGGGCCTGGGGCACAGATATGCAGTATTTT
>TRBV4-1|many|TRBJ2-7|11|NA
CASSQAGEQYF
TGCGCCAGCAGCCAAGCTGGCGAGCAGTACTTC
>TRBV2|NA|TRBJ2-5|14|NA
CASRGGAPQETQYF
TGTGCCAGCAGGGGGGGGGCCCCCCAAGAGACCCAGTACTTC
>TRBV6-5|few|TRBJ1-4|16|NA
CASSYRRTTTNEKLFF
TGTGCCAGCAGTTATCGGCGGACGACAACTAATGAAAAACTGTTTTTT
>TRBV5-6|many|TRBJ2-4|15|TRBD1
CASSLPGGVRNIQYF
TGTGCCAGCAGCTTGCCAGGGGGCGTAAGAAACATTCAGTACTTC
>TRBV20-1|few|TRBJ2-4|15|NA
CSAPSGRTAKNIQYF
TGCAGTGCCCCGAGCGGCCGAACAGCCAAAAACATTCAGTACTTC
>TRBV6-2/TRBV6-3|NA|TRBJ2-1|17|TRBD2
CASRGLAGASSYNEQFF
TGTGCCAGCAGGGGGCTAGCGGGGGCAAGCTCCTACAATGAGCAGTTCTTC
>TRBV11-2|NA|TRBJ2-1|12|NA
CASSATRYEQFF
TGTGCCAGCAGCGCCACGAGGTATGAGCAGTTCTTC
>TRBV5-1|few|TRBJ2-1|14|NA
CASSLEGQRNEQFF
TGCGCCAGCAGCTTGGAAGGACAGAGAAATGAGCAGTTCTTC
>TRBV5-1|NA|TRBJ2-1|14|NA
CASSSPTSYNEQFF
TGCGCCAGCAGCTCCCCGACCTCCTACAATGAGCAGTTCTTC
>TRBV29-1|few|TRBJ2-2|16|TRBD2
CSVVTLAGTQTGELFF
TGCAGCGTTGTTACCCTAGCGGGAACACAAACCGGGGAGCTGTTTTTT
>TRBV5-8|NA|TRBJ2-2|15|TRBD2
CASRSSGRGTGELFF
TGTGCCAGCAGGAGTAGCGGGAGGGGAACCGGGGAGCTGTTTTTT
>TRBV20-1|NA|TRBJ2-3|14|NA
CSARDSLSTDTQYF
TGCAGTGCTAGAGACAGCTTGAGCACAGATACGCAGTATTTT
>TRBV10-3|NA|TRBJ1-5|14|NA
CAISESTGNQPQHF
TGTGCCATCAGTGAGTCGACAGGCAATCAGCCCCAGCATTTT
>TRBV12-3/TRBV12-4|NA|TRBJ2-6|15|NA
CASSPAASGANVLTF
TGTGCCAGCAGTCCGGCCGCCTCTGGGGCCAACGTCCTGACTTTC
>TRBV20-1|NA|TRBJ2-2|14|TRBD1
CSAAGQGAAGELFF
TGCAGTGCTGCAGGACAGGGGGCCGCCGGGGAGCTGTTTTTT
>TRBV5-1|many|TRBJ2-7|13|TRBD1
CASRGTGTGEQYF
TGCGCCAGCAGAGGGACAGGGACGGGCGAGCAGTACTTC
>TRBV4-3|NA|TRBJ2-3|14|NA
CASSYGTSGDTQYF
TGCGCCAGCAGCTACGGGACCTCGGGAGATACGCAGTATTTT
>TRBV7-6|many|TRBJ2-1|15|TRBD2
CASSHGTSGLNEQFF
TGTGCCAGCAGCCACGGGACTAGCGGTCTAAATGAGCAGTTCTTC
>TRBV9|many|TRBJ2-7|15|TRBD2
CASSAMGGSVSEQYF
TGTGCCAGCAGCGCCATGGGGGGGAGTGTCTCCGAGCAGTACTTC
>TRBV5-1|few|TRBJ1-1|14|NA
CASSPSWGNTEAFF
TGCGCCAGCAGTCCCTCCTGGGGAAACACTGAAGCTTTCTTT
>TRBV4-2|NA|TRBJ1-3|16|NA
CASSPLTPSSGNTIYF
TGTGCCAGCAGTCCCCTGACCCCGAGCTCTGGAAACACCATATATTTT
>TRBV20-1|few|TRBJ1-5|16|NA
CSARIVRDEGNQPQHF
TGCAGTGCCCGCATCGTTCGGGACGAAGGCAATCAGCCCCAGCATTTT
>TRBV19|NA|TRBJ2-2|16|NA
CASSLRRGADYGELFF
TGTGCCAGTAGTCTGCGGAGGGGCGCCGATTACGGGGAGCTGTTTTTT
>TRBV24-1|NA|TRBJ2-4|13|TRBD1
CATSASTGDIQYF
TGTGCCACCAGTGCCTCGACAGGGGACATTCAGTACTTC
>TRBV4-3|many|TRBJ2-7|13|TRBD1
CASSQGQGREQYF
TGCGCCAGCAGCCAAGGACAGGGGCGCGAGCAGTACTTC
>TRBV20-1|few|TRBJ2-7|15|NA
CSARDLGGLSYEQYF
TGCAGTGCTAGAGATCTAGGGGGACTATCCTACGAGCAGTACTTC
>TRBV7-2|NA|TRBJ1-3|15|NA
CASSLDPGSGNTIYF
TGTGCCAGCAGCTTAGATCCGGGTTCTGGAAACACCATATATTTT
>TRBV28|NA|TRBJ2-7|15|TRBD1
CASSLLDRGGYEQYF
TGTGCCAGCAGTCTACTGGACAGGGGCGGCTACGAGCAGTACTTC